This entry features one TCR beta chain sequence. This entry belongs to a study of CD8 T cells in Susac syndrome. Reverse transcription of 0.5 to 1 ug RNA was performed with random hexamers. TCRdb used MiXCR to reprocess the immunoSEQ multiplex PCR reads, holding one entry per CDR3 protein. Among some 120,000 distinct CDR3 sequences, less than 95% were seen once, and the ten largest hold around 0.12%. Germline V lookup: CDR1 LNHDA, CDR2 SQIVND (reference sequence). J lost 8 bases, V lost 7 bases, and 15 bases had no gene match. The CDR3 totals 16 residues. This clonotype was obtained from a human donor in good health. The chain couples TRBV19 to TRBJ2-1; TRBD2 matches at 9 bases. Sequences were obtained from CD8+ T cells from PBMCs. For the CDR3, the DNA is TGTGCCAGTAACGGTCTTGGCAGCGGGAGGAACTATGAGCAGTTCTTC. This translates into CASNGLGSGRNYEQFF.